Shown below are 8 T cell receptor beta chains from a single sample sequenced in a study of T cell responses to AZD1222 COVID-19 vaccine. Profiled with immunoSEQ multiplex PCR; TCRdb holds only in-frame clones, not every one. The table records about 120,000 clones, about nine tenths of them present only once. Source: peripheral blood, taken 28 days after the second dose of the MenACWY control vaccine. These receptors all come from an adult who received the MenACWY meningococcal vaccine as a control.

This clone was counted once. The chain has TRBV5-1 and TRBJ1-1, with TRBD1 as a possible D gene (5 bases). The germline V gene has CDR1 SGHRS and CDR2 YFSETQ. CDR3 size: 13 residues. V gave up 5 bases and J gave up 0 bases, with 8 bases separating them. Here the CDR3 DNA reads TGCGCCAGCAGGGGACGGCTGAACACTGAAGCTTTCTTT. It translates to CASRGRLNTEAFF.

The genes are TRBV14 and TRBJ2-1; perhaps TRBD2 as D (6 bases). V lost 3 bases and J 10 bases, leaving 16 bases between the germline ends. CDR1 SGHDN and CDR2 FVKESK come from the germline V gene. This CDR3 is built from 14 residues. CDR3 nucleotides: TGTGCCAGCAGCCAGGGGGTCGGGAGAAGGGAGCAGTTCTTC. Translated: CASSQGVGRREQFF. The complete variable domain, with remaining parts taken from reference TRBV14 and TRBJ2-1, reads EAGVTQFPSHSVIEKGQTVTLRCDPISGHDNLYWYRRVMGKEIKFLLHFVKESKQDESGMPNNRFLAERTGGTYSTLKVQPAELEDSGVYFCASSQGVGRREQFFGPGTRLTVL.

J is TRBJ1-1 and V is TRBV3-1 (or the pseudogene TRBV3-2); 7 nucleotides align to TRBD1. The CDR3 spans 16 residues. V dropped 3 bases and J dropped 1; count of bases not matched to a gene: 8. Germline CDR1 LGHDT, CDR2 YNNKEL (reference sequence). The CDR3 reads CASSHDDRVSNTEAFF. CDR3 sequence (DNA): TGTGCCAGCAGCCACGATGACAGGGTCTCGAACACTGAAGCTTTCTTT.

A few counts support this clone. The chain employs TRBV6-5 and TRBJ1-2, with 7 bases lining up with TRBD1. The CDR3 consists of 14 residues. From germline, CDR1 is MNHEY and CDR2 SVGAGI. J lost 4 bases, V lost 5 bases, and 7 bases had no gene match. Here the CDR3 DNA reads TGTGCCAGCAGTCCAGGGGGATTTTCCTATGGCTACACCTTC. It specifies CASSPGGFSYGYTF.

The genes are TRBV11-2 and TRBJ1-2; D unresolved. V was trimmed by 4 bases and J by 4 bases, leaving 13 bases between them. Germline values: CDR1 SGHAT, CDR2 FQNNGV. The length of the CDR3 is 14 residues. CDR3 nucleotides: TGTGCCAGCAGCTCCTTGGGTTTTACCTATGGCTACACCTTC. This gives the protein CASSSLGFTYGYTF. Full variable domain (remainder filled in from reference TRBV11-2 and TRBJ1-2): EAGVAQSPRYKIIEKRQSVAFWCNPISGHATLYWYQQILGQGPKLLIQFQNNGVVDDSQLPKDRFSAERLKGVDSTLKIQPAKLEDSAVYLCASSSLGFTYGYTFGSGTRLTVV.

As to this clone: Additional DNA sequences in this sample encode the identical CDR3. The genes are TRBV11-3 and TRBJ2-3, with D perhaps matching TRBD2 (5 bases). CDR1 and CDR2 from the germline V gene are SGHNT and YENEEA. This CDR3 spans 14 amino acids. The ends were cut back, 3 bases at V and 0 bases at J, with 7 bases in the middle. For the CDR3, the DNA is TGTGCCAGCAGCTTGACTACCAGCACAGATACGCAGTATTTT. Protein: CASSLTTSTDTQYF.

This clone was observed once. This chain joins TRBV13 and TRBJ2-1, with 7 bases matching TRBD1. CDR3 length equals 13 residues. Germline V gene sequence: CDR1 PRHDT, CDR2 FYEKMQ (reference sequence). V was clipped by 3 bases and J by 7 bases; unmatched bases: 3. This CDR3 reads CASSFTGQNEQFF. DNA for the CDR3: TGTGCCAGCAGCTTTACGGGACAGAATGAGCAGTTCTTC.

The chain combines TRBV3-1 (or the pseudogene TRBV3-2) with TRBJ1-5; D remains unclear. Trimming cost V 0 bases and J 0 bases, with 15 bases left between them. CDR1 and CDR2 from the germline V gene are LGHDT and YNNKEL (reference sequence). The CDR3 has 18 amino acids. DNA for the CDR3: TGTGCCAGCAGCCAAGATTTCAGCGGCCTGCGTAGCAATCAGCCCCAGCATTTT. As protein: CASSQDFSGLRSNQPQHF.